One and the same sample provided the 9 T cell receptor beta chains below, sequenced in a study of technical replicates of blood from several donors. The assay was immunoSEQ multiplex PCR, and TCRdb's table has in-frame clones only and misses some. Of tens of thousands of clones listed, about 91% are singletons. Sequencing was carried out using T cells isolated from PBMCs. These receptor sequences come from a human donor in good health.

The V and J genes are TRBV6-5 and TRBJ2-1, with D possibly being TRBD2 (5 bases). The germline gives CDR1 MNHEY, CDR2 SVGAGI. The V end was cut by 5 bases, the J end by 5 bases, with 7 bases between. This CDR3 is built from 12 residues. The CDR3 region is CASSGLNNEQFF. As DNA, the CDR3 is TGTGCCAGCAGTGGACTTAACAATGAGCAGTTCTTC.

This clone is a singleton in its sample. CDR3 nucleotide sequence: TGCGCCAGCAGCTTAAAGACTAGAAGCACAGATACGCAGTATTTT. It codes for CASSLKTRSTDTQYF. The rearrangement joins TRBV5-1 to TRBJ2-3; D may be TRBD2 (6 bases). Deletions cut 2 bases from V and 0 bases from J, with 10 bases between. The CDR3 spans 15 residues. Germline V gives CDR1 SGHRS, CDR2 YFSETQ.

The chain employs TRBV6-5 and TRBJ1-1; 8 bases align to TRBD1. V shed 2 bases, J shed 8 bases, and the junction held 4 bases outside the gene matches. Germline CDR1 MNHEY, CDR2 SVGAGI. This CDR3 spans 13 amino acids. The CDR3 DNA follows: TGTGCCAGCAGTTACGCGGGGGACAGGGAAGCTTTCTTT. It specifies CASSYAGDREAFF.

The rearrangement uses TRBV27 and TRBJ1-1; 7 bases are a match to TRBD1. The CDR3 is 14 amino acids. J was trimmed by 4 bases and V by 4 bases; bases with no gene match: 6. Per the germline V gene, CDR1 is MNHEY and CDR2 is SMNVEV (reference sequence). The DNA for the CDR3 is TGTGCCAGCAGTTGGGACAGCGGCGTCACTGAAGCTTTCTTT. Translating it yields CASSWDSGVTEAFF.

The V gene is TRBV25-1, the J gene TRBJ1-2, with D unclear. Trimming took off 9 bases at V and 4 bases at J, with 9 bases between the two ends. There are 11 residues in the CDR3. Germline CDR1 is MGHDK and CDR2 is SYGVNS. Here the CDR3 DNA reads TGTGCCAGGCGCTTTCGCTATGGCTACACCTTC. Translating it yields CARRFRYGYTF.

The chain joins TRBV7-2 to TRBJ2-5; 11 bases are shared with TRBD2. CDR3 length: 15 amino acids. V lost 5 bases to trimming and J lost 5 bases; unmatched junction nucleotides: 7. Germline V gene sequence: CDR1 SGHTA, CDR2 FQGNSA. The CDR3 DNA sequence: TGTGCCAGCAGCCCCCTAGCGGGAGGTGGGGAGACCCAGTACTTC. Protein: CASSPLAGGGETQYF.

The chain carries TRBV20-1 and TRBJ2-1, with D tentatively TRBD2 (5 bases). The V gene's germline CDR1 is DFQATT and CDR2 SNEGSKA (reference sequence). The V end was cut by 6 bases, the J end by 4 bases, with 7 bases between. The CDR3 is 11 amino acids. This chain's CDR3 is CSAGLYNEQFF. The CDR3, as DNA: TGCAGTGCCGGACTTTACAATGAGCAGTTCTTC.

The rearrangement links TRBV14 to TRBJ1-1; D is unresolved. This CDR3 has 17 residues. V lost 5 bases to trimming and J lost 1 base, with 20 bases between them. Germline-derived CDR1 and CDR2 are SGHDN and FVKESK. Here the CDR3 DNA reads TGTGCCAGCAGCAAATATCCCGGAGCGGCACCGAACACTGAAGCTTTCTTT. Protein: CASSKYPGAAPNTEAFF.

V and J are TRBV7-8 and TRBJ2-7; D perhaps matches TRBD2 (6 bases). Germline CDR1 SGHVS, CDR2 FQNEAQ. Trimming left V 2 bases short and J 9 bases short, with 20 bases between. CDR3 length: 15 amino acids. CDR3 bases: TGTGCCAGCAGCTTATCGGGGACCCCGGGGGACGGGCAGTACTTC. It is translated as CASSLSGTPGDGQYF.